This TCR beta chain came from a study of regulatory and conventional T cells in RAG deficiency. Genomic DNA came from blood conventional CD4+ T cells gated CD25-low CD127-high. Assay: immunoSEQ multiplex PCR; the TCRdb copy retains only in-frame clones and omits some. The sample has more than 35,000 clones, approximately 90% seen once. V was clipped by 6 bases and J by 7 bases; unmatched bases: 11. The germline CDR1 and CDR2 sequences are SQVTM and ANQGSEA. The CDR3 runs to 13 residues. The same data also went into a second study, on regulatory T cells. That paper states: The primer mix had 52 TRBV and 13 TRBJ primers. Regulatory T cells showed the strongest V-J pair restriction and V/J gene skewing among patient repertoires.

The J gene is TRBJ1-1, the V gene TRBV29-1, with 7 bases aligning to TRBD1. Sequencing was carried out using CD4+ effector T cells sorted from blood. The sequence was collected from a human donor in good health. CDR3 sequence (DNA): TGCAGCGTAGCAACCCGGGACAGACGTGAAGCTTTCTTT. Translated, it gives CSVATRDRREAFF.